Each of the 30 T cell receptor beta chains below was sequenced from the same sample in a study of vaccination and CD4 T cells after COVID-19. Cultured CD4+ T cell DNA underwent sequencing with the Oncomine TCR Beta short-read assay. MiXCR, run by TCRdb on the PCR reads, gives a single entry per CDR3 protein. Here the sample spans several thousand distinct CDR3 sequences, about 57% being singletons. Treatment meaning: approximately 9-day PBMC culture with coronavirus spike peptide pools or control peptides (ViraFEST assay). These TCRs' antigens remain unknown. Sample: cultured CD4+ T cells from blood, taken after SARS-CoV-2 vaccination. All receptors derive from a human donor with COVID-19.

The chain links TRBV6-1 to TRBJ1-5; no firm D call. V was clipped by 6 bases and J by 2 bases, with 14 bases between them. The CDR3 contains 15 residues. Germline CDR1 reads MNHNS; CDR2 reads SASEGT. Written as DNA, the CDR3 is TGTGCCAGCAGGGGTGAGGGAGATGGCAATCAGCCCCAGCATTTT. It codes for CASRGEGDGNQPQHF.

This clonotype is large by share. The chain has TRBV19 and TRBJ1-5; D is unclear. The germline V gene has CDR1 LNHDA and CDR2 SQIVND (reference sequence). Trimming cost V 1 base and J 0 bases, with 7 bases left between them. The CDR3 is made up of 15 amino acids. The CDR3 DNA sequence: TGTGCCAGTAGTATAGGCAGGACTAGCAATCAGCCCCAGCATTTT. Amino acids: CASSIGRTSNQPQHF.

The chain has TRBV6-5 and TRBJ1-2, with D possibly being TRBD1 (6 bases). The CDR3 covers 13 residues. V lost 4 bases and J lost 4, with 10 bases in between. Germline V gene sequence: CDR1 MNHEY, CDR2 SVGAGI. The CDR3 spells CASSSQGFYGYTF. The CDR3 DNA is TGTGCCAGCAGTTCGCAGGGGTTCTATGGCTACACCTTC.

This clonotype was detected only once. The chain links TRBV19 to TRBJ2-1; 9 positions match TRBD1. The CDR3 sequence is 14 residues long. Germline CDR1 reads LNHDA; CDR2 reads SQIVND (reference sequence). V trimming: 3 bases; J trimming: 9 bases; junction bases outside the gene matches: 6. The chain's CDR3 is CASSIRDRVSEQFF. DNA for the CDR3: TGTGCCAGTAGTATCCGGGACAGGGTTAGTGAGCAGTTCTTC.

The rearrangement links TRBV15 to TRBJ1-5, with D perhaps matching TRBD1 (6 bases). The germline V gene has CDR1 LNHNV and CDR2 YYDKDF (reference sequence). The CDR3 has 13 residues. The germline V and J ends were trimmed by 7 bases and 3 bases, with 10 bases remaining between them. The CDR3 DNA reads TGTGCCACCATAGGGGGGCTCAATCAGCCCCAGCATTTT. Translating it yields CATIGGLNQPQHF.

The rearrangement links TRBV6-2 or TRBV6-3 to TRBJ1-5; 7 nucleotides match TRBD1. J was trimmed by 2 bases and V by 5 bases; bases with no gene match: 9. The CDR3 spans 16 residues. Per germline, CDR1 MNHEY and CDR2 SVGEGT. In DNA, the CDR3 is TGTGCCAGCAGTCAAACTACAGGGGTGGGCAATCAGCCCCAGCATTTT. Its protein product is CASSQTTGVGNQPQHF.

The rearrangement uses TRBV7-2 and TRBJ2-3; 8 nucleotides match TRBD2. The CDR3 consists of 18 residues. Germline CDR1 SGHTA, CDR2 FQGNSA. J gave up 3 bases and V 5 bases, and 16 bases lay outside the gene matches. The CDR3 DNA reads TGTGCCAGCAGCCCCGACCGATTCGGGGGGGCCGGGACAGATACGCAGTATTTT. This encodes CASSPDRFGGAGTDTQYF.

This clonotype occurred a few times. The CDR3: CASSIGFSYGYTF. CDR3 sequence (DNA): TGTGCCAGTAGTATTGGCTTTTCCTATGGCTACACCTTC. This chain uses TRBV19 with TRBJ1-2; no firm D call. The CDR3 contains 13 residues. Trimming removed 3 bases at V and 4 bases at J, with 9 bases between. Germline V CDR1 and CDR2: LNHDA, SQIVND (reference sequence).

The count of this clonotype is one. The V gene is TRBV20-1, the J gene TRBJ1-1; D is possibly TRBD1 (5 bases). This CDR3 has 17 amino acids. V dropped 3 bases and J dropped 0 bases, with 20 bases sitting between them. The V gene's germline CDR1 is DFQATT and CDR2 SNEGSKA (reference sequence). CDR3 protein: CSARATGTTVLNTEAFF. The CDR3 bases are TGCAGTGCTAGGGCAACGGGGACGACAGTTCTGAACACTGAAGCTTTCTTT.

The CDR3: CASSLSSDCCGYTF. The CDR3 bases are TGTGCCAGCAGCTTATCCTCGGACTGCTGTGGCTACACCTTC. The chain couples TRBV7-3 to TRBJ1-2; D unresolved. CDR1 SGHTA and CDR2 FQGTGA come from the germline V gene. CDR3 length equals 14 residues. Trimming stripped 2 bases from V and 7 bases from J, with 14 bases between.

The chain carries TRBV12-3 or TRBV12-4 and TRBJ1-2; 7 bases fit TRBD1. This CDR3 has 15 amino acids. V lost 5 bases to trimming and J lost 4 bases; unmatched junction nucleotides: 10. The CDR3 DNA reads as TGTGCCAGCAGTCCCCAAGACAGGGTACGCTATGGCTACACCTTC. Translating it yields CASSPQDRVRYGYTF.

The chain joins TRBV20-1 to TRBJ2-1; TRBD2 matches at 15 bases. The V gene end was trimmed by 5 bases and the J gene end by 2 bases; junction bases not matched to a gene: 7. The CDR3 covers 17 residues. CDR1 DFQATT and CDR2 SNEGSKA come from the germline V gene (reference sequence). The CDR3 is CSAGGLAGGRPYNEQFF. In nucleotides, the CDR3 is TGCAGTGCTGGGGGACTAGCGGGGGGCCGACCCTACAATGAGCAGTTCTTC.

The DNA of the CDR3 is TGTGCCAGCAGCGCCGCGGGGGGCCCTGGGGAGCTGTTTTTT. Its translation: CASSAAGGPGELFF. The rearrangement links TRBV6-2 or TRBV6-3 to TRBJ2-2; 8 bases match TRBD2. The CDR3 is made up of 14 amino acids. The germline V gene has CDR1 MNHEY and CDR2 SVGEGT. With V trimmed by 6 bases and J by 8 bases, 8 bases remained unmatched.

The chain is built from TRBV11-2 and TRBJ1-2; no firm D call. Germline V gene lookup returns CDR1 SGHAT and CDR2 FQNNGV. V lost 1 base and J lost 3, with 6 bases in between. CDR3 size: 13 residues. The CDR3 spells CASSLGGYYGYTF. CDR3 coding DNA: TGTGCCAGCAGCTTAGGAGGATACTATGGCTACACCTTC.

This sequence joins TRBV7-2 and TRBJ1-3; unclear D gene. CDR3 length equals 13 residues. Between the trimmed V and J ends, which lost 5 bases and 0 bases, there was a span of 5 bases. The germline V gene encodes CDR1 SGHTA and CDR2 FQGNSA. The CDR3, as DNA: TGTGCCAGCAGCCCAAGCTCTGGAAACACCATATATTTT. The encoded protein is CASSPSSGNTIYF.

The genes are TRBV19 and TRBJ1-6, with D perhaps matching TRBD1 (6 bases). Germline CDR1 is LNHDA and CDR2 is SQIVND (reference sequence). This CDR3 spans 13 amino acids. V was shortened by 9 bases and J by 3 bases, with 9 bases between the two germline ends. The CDR3 reads CASRDIYNSPLHF. The DNA for the CDR3 is TGTGCCAGCCGGGACATCTATAATTCACCCCTCCACTTT.

The chain uses TRBV7-8 and TRBJ2-1; 7 positions agree with TRBD1. V gave up 5 bases and J gave up 4 bases; unmatched junction bases: 8. The V gene's germline CDR1 is SGHVS and CDR2 FQNEAQ. The CDR3 has 15 residues. In DNA form, the CDR3 reads TGTGCCAGCAGCAAAACGACAGGGCCGTACAATGAGCAGTTCTTC. Protein sequence: CASSKTTGPYNEQFF.

In its sample, this clonotype was seen a few times. In DNA, the CDR3 is TGTGCCAGCAGGCGAAGGGAGGGCTATGGCTACACCTTC. Protein: CASRRREGYGYTF. The chain carries TRBV6-1 and TRBJ1-2; D remains unclear. In germline, CDR1 is MNHNS, CDR2 SASEGT. The CDR3 sequence is 13 residues long. V lost 6 bases and J 4 bases, leaving 12 bases between the germline ends.

V gene TRBV14 combines with J gene TRBJ2-5; TRBD2 might be the D (6 bases). Trimming took off 1 base at V and 5 bases at J, with 11 bases between the two ends. Germline V lookup: CDR1 SGHDN, CDR2 FVKESK. This CDR3 has 14 residues. CDR3 amino acids: CASSQGGGVETQYF. The CDR3 DNA reads as TGTGCCAGCAGCCAAGGAGGAGGGGTCGAGACCCAGTACTTC.

J is TRBJ2-5 and V is TRBV20-1; D gene uncertain. The CDR3 has 14 amino acids. With 6 bases removed from V and 1 base from J, the gap between germline ends came to 15 bases. Germline V gives CDR1 DFQATT, CDR2 SNEGSKA (reference sequence). CDR3 in amino acids: CSAAPSVSQETQYF. DNA for the CDR3: TGCAGTGCCGCCCCCAGCGTCAGCCAAGAGACCCAGTACTTC.

The chain carries TRBV7-2 and TRBJ1-5, with D perhaps TRBD1 (6 bases). V was clipped by 5 bases and J by 3 bases, with 17 bases between them. This CDR3 is 16 amino acids long. Germline CDR1 and CDR2: SGHTA and FQGNSA. CDR3: CASSSDMDRINQPQHF. CDR3 sequence (DNA): TGTGCCAGCAGCAGTGATATGGACAGAATCAATCAGCCCCAGCATTTT.

This clonotype was counted once. The chain links TRBV30 to TRBJ1-6; TRBD1 agrees at 8 bases. The CDR3 consists of 16 residues. J was trimmed by 2 bases and V by 3 bases; bases with no gene match: 6. CDR1 GTSNPN and CDR2 SVGIG come from the germline V gene (reference sequence). The DNA of the CDR3 is TGTGCCTGGAGGAGACAGGGGACGACCTATAATTCACCCCTCCACTTT. This encodes CAWRRQGTTYNSPLHF.

The V and J genes are TRBV20-1 and TRBJ2-6; 7 nucleotides align to TRBD1. Looked up from germline, CDR1 is DFQATT and CDR2 is SNEGSKA (reference sequence). V shed 3 bases, J shed 0 bases, and the junction held 8 bases outside the gene matches. The length of the CDR3 is 17 residues. CDR3 sequence (DNA): TGCAGTGCTAGGGGGACAGCGGATCGCTCTGGGGCCAACGTCCTGACTTTC. This codes for CSARGTADRSGANVLTF.

This clonotype has only a few counts. The rearrangement links TRBV2 to TRBJ2-1; 14 bases are a match to TRBD2. V was pared by 4 bases and J by 9 bases, with 5 bases of the junction left unmatched. Looked up from germline, CDR1 is SNHLY and CDR2 is FYNNEI. This CDR3 is 15 amino acids long. The CDR3 is CASSGTSGGSGEQFF. CDR3 in DNA: TGTGCCAGCAGTGGGACTAGCGGGGGGTCGGGTGAGCAGTTCTTC.

On this clonotype: In this CDR3 the conserved last residue, phenylalanine or tryptophan, is missing, so a read error is likely. This chain joins TRBV6-1 and TRBJ1-6; 9 bases align to TRBD1. Germline values: CDR1 MNHNS, CDR2 SASEGT. The CDR3 consists of 15 residues. Trimming cost V 6 bases and J 7 bases; bases outside gene matches: 7. As DNA, the CDR3 is TGTGCCAGCAGCGGACAGGGGCGAAGAAATTCACCCCTCCACCTT. It specifies CASSGQGRRNSPLHL.

Within the sample, this clonotype is large. As DNA, the CDR3 is TGCAGTGCTAGCCGGGGGGCTGGAGGGGGACAAGAGACCCAGTACTTC. Amino acid sequence: CSASRGAGGGQETQYF. The V and J genes are TRBV20-1 and TRBJ2-5; the D gene is possibly TRBD2 (7 bases). The CDR3 length is 16 residues. With 3 bases removed from V and 2 bases from J, the gap between germline ends came to 19 bases. CDR1 DFQATT and CDR2 SNEGSKA come from the germline V gene (reference sequence).

The chain has TRBV6-5 and TRBJ1-5; possibly TRBD1 for D (5 bases). Germline V gives CDR1 MNHEY, CDR2 SVGAGI. The CDR3 covers 13 residues. The germline V and J ends were trimmed by 0 bases and 9 bases, with 9 bases remaining between them. In nucleotides, the CDR3 is TGTGCCAGCAGTTACTCATGGGGCCGGCCCCAGCATTTT. This codes for CASSYSWGRPQHF.

The chain recombines TRBV15 with TRBJ1-2; D not resolved. Germline CDR1 is LNHNV and CDR2 is YYDKDF (reference sequence). V lost 3 bases and J 8 bases, leaving 10 bases between the germline ends. The CDR3 is 12 residues long. The CDR3 sequence: CATSREPGGYTF. CDR3 coding DNA: TGTGCCACCAGCAGGGAACCCGGGGGCTACACCTTC.

The J gene is TRBJ1-2, the V gene TRBV6-5; no clear D. The CDR3 is 13 residues long. Germline CDR1 and CDR2: MNHEY and SVGAGI. The V end was cut by 2 bases, the J end by 3 bases, with 7 bases between. The CDR3 reads CASSYLKDYGYTF. CDR3 bases: TGTGCCAGCAGTTACCTGAAAGACTATGGCTACACCTTC.

The chain combines TRBV20-1 with TRBJ2-5, with TRBD2 identical over 11 bases. V lost 3 bases to trimming and J lost 2 bases; unmatched junction nucleotides: 8. Germline assignment: CDR1 DFQATT and CDR2 SNEGSKA (reference sequence). The CDR3 has 16 amino acids. The CDR3 nucleotides read TGCAGTGCTAGCCCCCCGACTAGCGGGACGCAAGAGACCCAGTACTTC. It is translated as CSASPPTSGTQETQYF.